These T cell receptor beta chains were read from a single sample in a study of blood T cell repertoires in COVID-19. Method: immunoSEQ multiplex PCR; TCRdb's copy keeps in-frame clones and lacks some. The sample has 200,000 or so clones; roughly 80% are singletons. The specimen was peripheral blood. The origin of the receptors is a man aged 30 to 39 with active or convalescent COVID-19. Both conserved end residues are part of each CDR3. D genes are given only for firm matches. Expanded clones get a size class; other rows say once, few or many, or leave the size out.

v_gene: TRBV27
j_gene: TRBJ1-2
d_gene: NA
abundance: once
CDR3aa: CASSPVAPGGYTF
CDR3nt: TGTGCCAGCAGTCCAGTGGCCCCTGGTGGCTACACCTTC

v_gene: TRBV5-1
j_gene: TRBJ1-5
d_gene: NA
abundance: NA
CDR3aa: CASRPGDSNQPQHF
CDR3nt: TGCGCCAGCAGACCGGGGGATAGCAATCAGCCCCAGCATTTT

v_gene: TRBV3-1/TRBV3-2
j_gene: TRBJ1-6
d_gene: NA
abundance: NA
CDR3aa: CASSAGNSPLHF
CDR3nt: TGTGCCAGCAGCGCGGGTAATTCACCCCTCCACTTT

v_gene: TRBV2
j_gene: TRBJ1-5
d_gene: NA
abundance: NA
CDR3aa: CASSEGTGSNQPQHF
CDR3nt: TGTGCCAGCAGTGAAGGTACAGGTAGCAATCAGCCCCAGCATTTT

v_gene: TRBV19
j_gene: TRBJ1-2
d_gene: TRBD1
abundance: NA
CDR3aa: CASSIGQGGNGYTF
CDR3nt: TGTGCCAGTAGTATTGGTCAGGGGGGCAATGGCTACACCTTC

v_gene: TRBV4-1
j_gene: TRBJ1-4
d_gene: TRBD1
abundance: NA
CDR3aa: CASSQDKNRGREKLFF
CDR3nt: TGCGCCAGCAGCCAAGATAAAAACAGGGGGCGAGAAAAACTGTTTTTT

v_gene: TRBV7-2
j_gene: TRBJ2-5
d_gene: TRBD1
abundance: NA
CDR3aa: CASSRGQGRETQYF
CDR3nt: TGTGCCAGCAGCCGGGGACAGGGGCGGGAGACCCAGTACTTC

v_gene: TRBV27
j_gene: TRBJ1-6
d_gene: NA
abundance: NA
CDR3aa: CASSRSQIYNSPLHF
CDR3nt: TGTGCCAGCAGTCGCTCACAGATCTATAATTCACCCCTCCACTTT

v_gene: TRBV10-3
j_gene: TRBJ2-1
d_gene: NA
abundance: NA
CDR3aa: CATKGGGTYNEQFF
CDR3nt: TGTGCCACCAAGGGAGGGGGGACCTACAATGAGCAGTTCTTC

v_gene: TRBV11-3
j_gene: TRBJ2-5
d_gene: TRBD1
abundance: NA
CDR3aa: CASSSTRDRGPETQYF
CDR3nt: TGTGCCAGCAGCAGCACCCGGGACAGGGGGCCGGAGACCCAGTACTTC